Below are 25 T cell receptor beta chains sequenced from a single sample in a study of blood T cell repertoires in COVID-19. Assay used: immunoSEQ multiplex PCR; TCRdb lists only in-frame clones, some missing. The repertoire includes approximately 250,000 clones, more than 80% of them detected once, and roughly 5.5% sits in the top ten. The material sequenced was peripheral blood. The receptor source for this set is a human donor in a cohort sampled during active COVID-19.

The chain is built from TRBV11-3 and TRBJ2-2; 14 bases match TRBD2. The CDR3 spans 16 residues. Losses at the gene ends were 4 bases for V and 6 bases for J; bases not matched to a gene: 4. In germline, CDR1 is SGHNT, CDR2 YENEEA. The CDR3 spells CASSYTTSGGAGELFF. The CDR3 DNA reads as TGTGCCAGCAGCTACACGACTAGCGGGGGGGCCGGGGAGCTGTTTTTT.

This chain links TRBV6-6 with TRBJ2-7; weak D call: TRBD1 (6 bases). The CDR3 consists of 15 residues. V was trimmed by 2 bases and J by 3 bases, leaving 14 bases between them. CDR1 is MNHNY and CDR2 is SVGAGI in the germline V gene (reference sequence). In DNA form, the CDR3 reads TGTGCCAGCAGTTACGTTGGAGGACAGAACTACGAGCAGTACTTC. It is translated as CASSYVGGQNYEQYF.

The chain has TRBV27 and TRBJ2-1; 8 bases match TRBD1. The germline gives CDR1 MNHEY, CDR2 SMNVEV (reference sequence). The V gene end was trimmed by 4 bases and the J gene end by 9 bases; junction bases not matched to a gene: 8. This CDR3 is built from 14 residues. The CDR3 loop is CASSSPTGVSEQFF. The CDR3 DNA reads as TGTGCCAGCAGTTCCCCGACAGGGGTGAGTGAGCAGTTCTTC.

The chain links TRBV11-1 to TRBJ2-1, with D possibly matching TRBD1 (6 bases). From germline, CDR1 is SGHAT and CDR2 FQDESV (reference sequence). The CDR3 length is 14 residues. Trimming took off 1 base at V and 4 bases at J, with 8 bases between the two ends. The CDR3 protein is CASSLGDKYNEQFF. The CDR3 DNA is TGTGCCAGCAGCTTAGGGGACAAATACAATGAGCAGTTCTTC.

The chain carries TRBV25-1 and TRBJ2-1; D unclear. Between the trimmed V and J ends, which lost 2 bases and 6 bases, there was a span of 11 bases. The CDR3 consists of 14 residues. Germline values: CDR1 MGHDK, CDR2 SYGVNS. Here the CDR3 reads CASSEPIRVNEQFF. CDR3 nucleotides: TGTGCCAGCAGTGAACCGATCCGGGTCAATGAGCAGTTCTTC.

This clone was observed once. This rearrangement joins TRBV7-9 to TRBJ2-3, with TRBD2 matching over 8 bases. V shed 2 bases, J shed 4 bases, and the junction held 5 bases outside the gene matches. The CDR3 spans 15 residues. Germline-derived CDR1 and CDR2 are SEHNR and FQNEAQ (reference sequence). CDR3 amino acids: CASSLLRGASDTQYF. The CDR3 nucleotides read TGTGCCAGCAGCTTATTGCGGGGGGCCTCAGATACGCAGTATTTT.

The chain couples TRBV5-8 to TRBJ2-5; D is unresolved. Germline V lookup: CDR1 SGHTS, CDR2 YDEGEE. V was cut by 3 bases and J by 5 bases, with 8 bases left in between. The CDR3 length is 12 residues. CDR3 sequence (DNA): TGTGCCAGCAGCTGGAGTAGGGAGACCCAGTACTTC. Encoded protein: CASSWSRETQYF.

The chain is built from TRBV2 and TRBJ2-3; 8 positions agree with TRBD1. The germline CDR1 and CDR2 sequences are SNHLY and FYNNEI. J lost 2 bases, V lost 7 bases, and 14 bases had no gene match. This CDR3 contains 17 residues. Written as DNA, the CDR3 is TGTGCCAGCATCGATTTTGGAGTGGGACAGGACACAGATACGCAGTATTTT. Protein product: CASIDFGVGQDTDTQYF.

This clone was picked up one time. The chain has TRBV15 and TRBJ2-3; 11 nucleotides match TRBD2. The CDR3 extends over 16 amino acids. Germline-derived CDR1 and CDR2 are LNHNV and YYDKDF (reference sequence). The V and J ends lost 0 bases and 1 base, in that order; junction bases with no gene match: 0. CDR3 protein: CATSRELAGGTDTQYF. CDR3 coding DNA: TGTGCCACCAGCAGAGAACTAGCGGGAGGCACAGATACGCAGTATTTT.

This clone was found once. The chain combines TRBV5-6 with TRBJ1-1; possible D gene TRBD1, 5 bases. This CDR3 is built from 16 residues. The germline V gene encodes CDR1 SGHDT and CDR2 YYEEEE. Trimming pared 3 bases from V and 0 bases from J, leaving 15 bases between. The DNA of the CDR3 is TGTGCCAGCAGCTATCAGGGTCGAGGAGTGAACACTGAAGCTTTCTTT. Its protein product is CASSYQGRGVNTEAFF.

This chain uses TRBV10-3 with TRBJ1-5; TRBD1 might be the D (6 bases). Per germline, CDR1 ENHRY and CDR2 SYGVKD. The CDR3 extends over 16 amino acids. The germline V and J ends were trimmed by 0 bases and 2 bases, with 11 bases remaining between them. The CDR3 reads CAISESSSGGNQPQHF. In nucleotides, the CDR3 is TGTGCCATCAGTGAGTCGAGTTCAGGGGGCAATCAGCCCCAGCATTTT.

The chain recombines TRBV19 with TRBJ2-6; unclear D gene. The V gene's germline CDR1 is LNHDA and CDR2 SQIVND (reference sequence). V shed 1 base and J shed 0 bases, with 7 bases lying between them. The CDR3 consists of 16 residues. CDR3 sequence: CASSIAGDSGANVLTF. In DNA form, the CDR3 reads TGTGCCAGTAGTATAGCAGGCGACTCTGGGGCCAACGTCCTGACTTTC.

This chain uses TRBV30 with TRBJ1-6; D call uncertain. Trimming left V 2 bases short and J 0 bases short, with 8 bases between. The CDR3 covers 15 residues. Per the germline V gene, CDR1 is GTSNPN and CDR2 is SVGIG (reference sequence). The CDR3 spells CAWSPESSYNSPLHF. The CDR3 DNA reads TGTGCCTGGAGTCCCGAGAGCTCCTATAATTCACCCCTCCACTTT.

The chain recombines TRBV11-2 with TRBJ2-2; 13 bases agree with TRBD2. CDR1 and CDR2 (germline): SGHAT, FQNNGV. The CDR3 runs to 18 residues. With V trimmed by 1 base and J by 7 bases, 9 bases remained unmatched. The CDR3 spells CASSLGRLAGGRGGELFF. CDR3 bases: TGTGCCAGCAGCTTAGGCCGACTAGCGGGAGGCCGGGGCGGGGAGCTGTTTTTT.

The CDR3 DNA reads as TGCGCCAGCAGTCAATCCATGGCAGGGGCTTTGGGGACTGAAGCTTTCTTT. It specifies CASSQSMAGALGTEAFF. The chain links TRBV23-1 to TRBJ1-1, with a possible D match to TRBD1 (6 bases). TRBV23-1 is designated an ORF whose function remains uncertain. There are 17 residues in the CDR3. V lost 0 bases to trimming and J lost 5 bases, with 19 bases between them.

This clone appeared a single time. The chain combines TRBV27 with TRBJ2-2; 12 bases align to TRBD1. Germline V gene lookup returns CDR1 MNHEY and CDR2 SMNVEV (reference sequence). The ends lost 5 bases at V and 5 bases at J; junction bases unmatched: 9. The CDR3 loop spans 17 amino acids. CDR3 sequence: CASSPLGQGAITGELFF. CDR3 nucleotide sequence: TGTGCCAGCAGTCCGCTGGGACAGGGGGCGATTACCGGGGAGCTGTTTTTT.

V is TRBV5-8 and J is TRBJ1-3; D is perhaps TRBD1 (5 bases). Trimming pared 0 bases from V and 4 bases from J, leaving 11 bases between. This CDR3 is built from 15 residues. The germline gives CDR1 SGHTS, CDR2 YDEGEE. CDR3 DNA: TGTGCCAGCAGCTTGGGGGGCCGCCCCGGAAACACCATATATTTT. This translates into CASSLGGRPGNTIYF.

The CDR3 loop is CASGSAAGYGYTF. The CDR3 DNA follows: TGTGCCAGCGGTTCCGCAGCGGGCTATGGCTACACCTTC. The rearrangement uses TRBV6-6 and TRBJ1-2; D is ambiguous. V was shortened by 8 bases and J by 4 bases, with 14 bases between the two germline ends. The CDR3 totals 13 residues. Per germline, CDR1 MNHNY and CDR2 SVGAGI (reference sequence).

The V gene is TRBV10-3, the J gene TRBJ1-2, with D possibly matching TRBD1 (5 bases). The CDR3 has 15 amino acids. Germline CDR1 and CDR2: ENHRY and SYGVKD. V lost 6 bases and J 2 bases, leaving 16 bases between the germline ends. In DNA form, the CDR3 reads TGTGCCATCAGCGGGGGACGGACCGGGAACTATGGCTACACCTTC. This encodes CAISGGRTGNYGYTF.

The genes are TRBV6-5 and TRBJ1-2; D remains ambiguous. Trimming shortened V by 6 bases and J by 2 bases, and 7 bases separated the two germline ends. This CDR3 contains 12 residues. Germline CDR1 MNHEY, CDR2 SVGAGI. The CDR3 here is CASREENYGYTF. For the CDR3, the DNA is TGTGCCAGCAGGGAGGAGAACTATGGCTACACCTTC.

CDR3 protein: CASSLERRTGELFF. CDR3 nucleotide sequence: TGTGCCAGCAGTTTGGAGCGTCGCACCGGGGAGCTGTTTTTT. The chain combines TRBV2 with TRBJ2-2; D gene uncertain. The CDR3 has 14 amino acids. CDR1 and CDR2 (germline): SNHLY, FYNNEI. Trimming took off 5 bases at V and 4 bases at J, with 11 bases between the two ends.

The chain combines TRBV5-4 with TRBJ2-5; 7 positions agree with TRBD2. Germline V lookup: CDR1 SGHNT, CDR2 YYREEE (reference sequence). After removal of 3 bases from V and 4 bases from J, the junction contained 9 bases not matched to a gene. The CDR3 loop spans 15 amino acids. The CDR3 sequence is CASSYTSSGGETQYF. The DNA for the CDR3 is TGTGCCAGCAGCTATACCTCATCGGGGGGAGAGACCCAGTACTTC.

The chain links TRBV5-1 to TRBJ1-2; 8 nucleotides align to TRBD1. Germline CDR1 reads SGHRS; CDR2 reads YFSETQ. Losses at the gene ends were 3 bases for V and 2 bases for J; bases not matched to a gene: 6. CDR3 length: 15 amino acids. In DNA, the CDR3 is TGCGCCAGCAGCTCTTCAGGGGGCCGAAACTATGGCTACACCTTC. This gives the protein CASSSSGGRNYGYTF.

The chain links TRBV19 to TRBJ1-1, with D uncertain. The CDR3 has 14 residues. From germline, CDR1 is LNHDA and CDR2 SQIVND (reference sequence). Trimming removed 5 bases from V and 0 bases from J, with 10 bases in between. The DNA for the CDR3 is TGTGCCAGTAGTTTCGTTAAAATGAACACTGAAGCTTTCTTT. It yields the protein CASSFVKMNTEAFF. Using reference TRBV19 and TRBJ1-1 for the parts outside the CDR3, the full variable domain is DGGITQSPKYLFRKEGQNVTLSCEQNLNHDAMYWYRQDPGQGLRLIYYSQIVNDFQKGDIAEGYSVSREKKESFPLTVTSAQKNPTAFYLCASSFVKMNTEAFFGQGTRLTVV.

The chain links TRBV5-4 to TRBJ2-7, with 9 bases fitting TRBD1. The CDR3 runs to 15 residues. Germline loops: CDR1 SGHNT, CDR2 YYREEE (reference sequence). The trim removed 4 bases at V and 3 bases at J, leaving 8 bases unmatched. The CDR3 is CASSRTRGQGYEQYF. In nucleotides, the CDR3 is TGTGCCAGCAGCAGAACGCGGGGACAGGGCTACGAGCAGTACTTC.